This entry describes one TCR beta chain. The antigen it recognizes is unknown. No base-level quality is on record; no much larger clone is a single base apart. The data stem from a study of shared T cell receptors in the human thymus (dated by TCRdb to the early 2020s). Background on the whole study: The study examined how self-reactive, shared T-cell receptor alpha chains are generated in the human thymus.

The library was generated by the immunoSEQ multiplex PCR assay. In its TCRdb copy, this immuneACCESS table keeps in-frame sequences only and misses some clones. Where compared with another copy, unresolved V genes explain less than half of these, and the others have no known cause. The sample includes some 760,000 clones, with 70% to 90% observed a single time. Of the sample, 0.0095% to 0.011% falls within the top ten clones. Its CDR3 holds 14 amino acids, cysteine through phenylalanine. Kept here is only the CDR3 DNA, which spans 42 bases and is read in frame from base 1. Trimming removed 5 bases from V and 6 bases from J; the gene matches leave 6 bases unexplained. CDR1 and CDR2, looked up from the germline V gene, are SGHAT and FQNNGV. These same records also appear under a second study, on human thymus T cells. Looking at the second paper: The donors were immunologically healthy infants in Finland who had open corrective cardiac surgery for congenital heart defects. Thymus tissue was obtained as surgical resects removed during corrective cardiac surgery. Both the thymic and the peripheral blood repertoires appeared to show biased V and J gene segment usage. Highly overlapping thymic TCR repertoires among unrelated individuals were reported in the related research. The study used under 10 infant thymus samples plus four related peripheral blood samples to characterize TCR alpha and beta repertoires. The cohort included about 6 male and a couple of female infants, with donor ages spanning 7 to 244 days. Thymocytes were freed from the tissue by mechanical means and kept at -70 degrees C as pellets of roughly 9-30 million cells. Genomic DNA was extracted from frozen cell pellets with a QIAsymphony instrument. The immunoSEQ multiplex PCR assay was used to amplify the TCRB and TCRAD loci from a standardized amount of quality-controlled genomic DNA. The amplicons covered the V(D)J region and were long enough to include the CDR3 and to identify the V and J genes. The commercial immunoSEQ service was used to sequence amplicons on an Illumina platform. Corrections for primer bias and sequencing errors followed previously described methods, while TCRAD and TCRB definitions were based on the IMGT database. Analysis of the repertoires was done with immunoSEQ Analyzer 3.0 and VDJTools and included basic statistics, V/J segment usage, diversity estimates, rarefaction and pairwise overlap. Diversity was estimated with Chao1, ChaoE, Efron-Thisted, Shannon and inverse Simpson indices, and also on datasets down-sampled to the smallest sample. Repertoire overlap used strict matching of CDR3 nucleotide sequence, V gene and J gene, with Jaccard-based multidimensional scaling clustering. Thymus samples yielded on average roughly 800,000 unique TCRB clonotypes, compared with about 80,000 from blood samples.

The sequenced material came from thymocytes. The TCR comes from a girl under three years old with a congenital heart defect. Donor details come from another sample of the same person, matched by shared clones. This chain joins TRBV11-2 to TRBJ1-2, with 10 bases aligning to TRBD1. Here is the DNA: TGTGCCAGCAGCCCGGGGGACAGGGGTAATGGCTACACCTTC. It codes for CASSPGDRGNGYTF.